The 23 T cell receptor beta chains presented below share a single source sample, sequenced in a study of CD8+CD57+ T cells in acquired aplastic anemia. Patients sequenced had flow cytometry evidence of CD8+CD57+ cell expansion. Template material for TCR beta VDJ and CDR3 profiling consisted of genomic DNA. TCRdb recomputed calls from the reads with MiXCR, one row per CDR3 protein. The data show roughly 200,000 distinct CDR3 sequences, more than 55% seen once. What was sequenced was sorted CD4+, CD8+, or CD8+CD57+ T cells (not recorded which) from PBMCs. The source is a human donor with aplastic anemia.

In its sample, this clonotype was seen a few times. The V gene is TRBV7-6, the J gene TRBJ1-2, with 9 positions matching TRBD1. The CDR3 is 16 amino acids. Trimming at V came to 3 bases and at J to 5 bases, leaving 10 bases not matched to a gene. The germline CDR1 and CDR2 sequences are SGHVS and FNYEAQ. The CDR3 sequence: CASSLAADRGKYGYTF. Here the CDR3 DNA reads TGTGCCAGCAGCTTGGCGGCAGACAGGGGGAAATATGGCTACACCTTC.

The chain joins TRBV7-8 to TRBJ2-1, with 8 nucleotides matching TRBD2. The CDR3 is 16 amino acids. Germline CDR1 reads SGHVS; CDR2 reads FQNEAQ. With 0 bases clipped from V and 5 bases from J, the junction kept 6 bases outside the gene matches. The CDR3 spells CASSLARQRGNNEQFF. The CDR3 DNA sequence: TGTGCCAGCAGCTTAGCGCGGCAGCGGGGGAACAATGAGCAGTTCTTC.

In this sample, this clonotype turned up a few times. One end of the junction varies from germline; a read error may be responsible. The J gene is TRBJ1-1, the V gene TRBV5-6, with D perhaps TRBD1 (5 bases). Germline V CDR1 and CDR2: SGHDT, YYEEEE. The CDR3 runs to 15 residues. CDR3 sequence reads: CASRRRQTSNTEAFF. The CDR3 region has the DNA TGTGCGAGCAGGAGGAGACAGACGTCGAACACTGAAGCTTTCTTT.

As concerns this clonotype: A junction boundary mismatches the germline segment, possibly from a read error. V is TRBV7-9 and J is TRBJ2-1; perhaps TRBD2 as D (5 bases). The germline V gene has CDR1 SEHNR and CDR2 FQNEAQ (reference sequence). This CDR3 has 13 amino acids. CDR3 sequence: CASSQASLDEQFF. The CDR3 bases are TGCGCCAGCAGCCAGGCTAGCTTGGATGAGCAGTTCTTC.

The V and J genes are TRBV15 and TRBJ2-1, with TRBD1 matching over 9 bases. V was pared by 3 bases and J by 4 bases, with 19 bases of the junction left unmatched. This CDR3 comprises 20 residues. Germline lookup yields CDR1 LNHNV and CDR2 YYDKDF (reference sequence). The CDR3 is CATSSSRSGQGFGIYNEQFF. The CDR3, as DNA: TGTGCCACCAGCAGCTCCAGGTCGGGACAGGGTTTCGGGATATACAATGAGCAGTTCTTC.

This CDR3 is CSARPGQGRETQYF. The CDR3 DNA reads TGCAGTGCTAGACCGGGACAGGGGAGGGAGACCCAGTACTTC. The chain couples TRBV20-1 to TRBJ2-5, with 10 nucleotides matching TRBD1. Germline CDR1 is DFQATT and CDR2 is SNEGSKA (reference sequence). This CDR3 has 14 amino acids. Trimming cost V 2 bases and J 5 bases; bases outside gene matches: 5.

This clonotype turned up a few times. The CDR3 region is CSASSGTEAGEQYF. The CDR3 bases are TGCAGTGCTAGTTCCGGGACCGAGGCGGGGGAGCAGTACTTC. The V call is TRBV20-1, the J call TRBJ2-7; possible D gene TRBD2, 6 bases. Germline V gene sequence: CDR1 DFQATT, CDR2 SNEGSKA (reference sequence). The CDR3 runs to 14 residues. Trimming removed 3 bases at V and 7 bases at J, with 19 bases between.

This clonotype came up once. The gene calls are TRBV7-2 and TRBJ2-5, with TRBD2 identical over 7 bases. CDR1 SGHTA and CDR2 FQGNSA come from the germline V gene. J lost 2 bases, V lost 0 bases, and 9 bases had no gene match. CDR3 length equals 17 residues. The CDR3, as DNA: TGTGCCAGCAGCTTAGCGAGGGCACTAGCGCAACAAGAGACCCAGTACTTC. Translation: CASSLARALAQQETQYF. The full variable domain, rest sourced from reference TRBV7-2 and TRBJ2-5, is GAGVSQSPSNKVTEKGKDVELRCDPISGHTALYWYRQSLGQGLEFLIYFQGNSAPDKSGLPSDRFSAERTGGSVSTLTIQRTQQEDSAVYLCASSLARALAQQETQYFGPGTRLLVL.

The J gene is TRBJ2-5, the V gene TRBV7-3, with D possibly TRBD1 on 6 matching bases. Trimming took 2 bases from V and 1 from J, leaving 14 bases between them. The CDR3 is 16 residues long. Germline CDR1 SGHTA, CDR2 FQGTGA. CDR3 in amino acids: CASSLSPGQGQETQYF. In DNA form, the CDR3 reads TGTGCCAGCAGCTTATCGCCGGGACAAGGCCAAGAGACCCAGTACTTC.

The gene calls are TRBV6-1 and TRBJ1-1; D is uncertain. Germline V gene sequence: CDR1 MNHNS, CDR2 SASEGT. Trimming pared 4 bases from V and 0 bases from J, leaving 9 bases between. The CDR3 length is 14 residues. CDR3 nucleotide sequence: TGTGCCAGCAGTGCCGGACGGATGAACACTGAAGCTTTCTTT. Translation: CASSAGRMNTEAFF.

The CDR3 DNA follows: TGTGCCACCAGCAGCTCCGATGGGACAGGCAACTACGAGCAGTACTTC. Translating gives CATSSSDGTGNYEQYF. This sequence joins TRBV24-1 and TRBJ2-7; 8 bases are shared with TRBD1. V trimming: 7 bases; J trimming: 3 bases; junction bases outside the gene matches: 13. Germline CDR1 and CDR2: KGHDR and SFDVKD. The CDR3 runs to 16 residues.

The rearrangement uses TRBV29-1 and TRBJ1-2, with D uncertain. The CDR3 has 10 residues. CDR1 and CDR2 from the germline V gene are SQVTM and ANQGSEA. V was clipped by 3 bases and J by 8 bases, with 7 bases between them. The CDR3 region has the DNA TGCAGCGTTGATGCCGAAGGCTACACCTTC. It specifies CSVDAEGYTF.

This rearrangement joins TRBV19 to TRBJ2-2; TRBD1 matches 7 bases. The ends lost 10 bases at V and 4 bases at J; junction bases unmatched: 12. Germline CDR1 and CDR2: LNHDA and SQIVND (reference sequence). CDR3 length equals 15 residues. CDR3 residues: CATRGTAEFTGELFF. Written as DNA, the CDR3 is TGTGCCACCCGAGGGACAGCTGAGTTCACCGGGGAGCTGTTTTTT.

The gene calls are TRBV7-8 and TRBJ1-3; 7 positions match TRBD1. This CDR3 region has 14 residues. V lost 5 bases, J lost 4 bases, and 5 bases stayed unmatched. From germline, CDR1 is SGHVS and CDR2 FQNEAQ. The CDR3 nucleotides read TGTGCCAGCAGCCCTCGGGACAGCGGAAACACCATATATTTT. It encodes CASSPRDSGNTIYF.

This clonotype was detected only a few times. Possible read error: a much larger clone is one base away. The chain has TRBV15 and TRBJ1-1, with D possibly being TRBD1 (5 bases). Germline loops: CDR1 LNHNV, CDR2 YYDKDF (reference sequence). V was shortened by 3 bases and J by 8 bases, with 13 bases between the two germline ends. The CDR3 is 13 residues long. DNA for the CDR3: TGTGCCACCAGCAGCTCCGGGGACCTAGAAGCTTTCTTT. Its protein product is CATSSSGDLEAFF.

The V call is TRBV2, the J call TRBJ2-3; 10 nucleotides agree with TRBD2. The CDR3 has 15 amino acids. Germline V CDR1 and CDR2: SNHLY, FYNNEI. V was clipped by 9 bases and J by 4 bases; unmatched bases: 10. The CDR3 loop reads CASPPSGSGSDTQYF. CDR3 nucleotides: TGTGCCAGTCCTCCTAGCGGGAGCGGCTCAGATACGCAGTATTTT. The complete variable domain, with remaining parts taken from reference TRBV2 and TRBJ2-3, reads EPEVTQTPSHQVTQMGQEVILRCVPISNHLYFYWYRQILGQKVEFLVSFYNNEISEKSEIFDDQFSVERPDGSNFTLKIRSTKLEDSAMYFCASPPSGSGSDTQYFGPGTRLTVL.

J is TRBJ1-1 and V is TRBV25-1; D call uncertain. This CDR3 has 12 amino acids. Trimming took 6 bases from V and 4 from J, leaving 9 bases between them. Looked up from germline, CDR1 is MGHDK and CDR2 is SYGVNS. The DNA of the CDR3 is TGTGCCAGCAGGGACTATGGCACTGAAGCTTTCTTT. This translates into CASRDYGTEAFF.

This clonotype came up a few times. The chain couples TRBV7-6 to TRBJ2-7; D is possibly TRBD2 (6 bases). V was trimmed by 0 bases and J by 5 bases, leaving 14 bases between them. This CDR3 region has 15 residues. Germline V gene lookup returns CDR1 SGHVS and CDR2 FNYEAQ. CDR3 residues: CASSLAPGRGNEQYF. In DNA, the CDR3 is TGTGCCAGCAGCTTAGCGCCGGGCCGGGGGAACGAGCAGTACTTC.

The DNA of the CDR3 is TGTGCCAGCAGTGAAGGGCCTGGGGGCTTCCGTCGGGACACTGAAGCTTTCTTT. Protein product: CASSEGPGGFRRDTEAFF. V usage is TRBV6-1 and J usage is TRBJ1-1; TRBD1 is a possible D gene (6 bases). Trimming shortened V by 1 base and J by 3 bases, and 21 bases separated the two germline ends. The CDR3 has 18 amino acids. Germline values: CDR1 MNHNS, CDR2 SASEGT.

The rearrangement uses TRBV5-1 and TRBJ2-1, with 9 nucleotides matching TRBD2. Germline CDR1 SGHRS, CDR2 YFSETQ. The V segment lost 4 bases and the J segment 6 bases; nucleotides outside the gene matches: 11. This CDR3 region has 16 residues. Written as DNA, the CDR3 is TGCGCCAGCAGCACAAATTTAGCGGGGGTGGGCAATGAGCAGTTCTTC. This gives the protein CASSTNLAGVGNEQFF.

There are many counts of this clonotype. The rearrangement uses TRBV5-5 and TRBJ2-7; TRBD2 is a possible D gene (6 bases). This CDR3 comprises 17 residues. CDR1 SGHKS and CDR2 YYEKEE come from the germline V gene (reference sequence). The V end lost 3 bases, the J end lost 3 bases, and 22 bases lay between the germline ends. CDR3 protein: CASSWGTILPRGYEQYF. The CDR3 DNA is TGTGCCAGCAGCTGGGGGACGATCCTACCGCGGGGCTACGAGCAGTACTTC.

The gene calls are TRBV7-9 and TRBJ2-7, with a weak D call TRBD2 (5 bases). Germline CDR1 is SEHNR and CDR2 is FQNEAQ (reference sequence). The CDR3 has 14 residues. The V gene lost 3 bases and the J gene lost 7 bases, with 16 bases spanning the gap. The CDR3 sequence: CASSFEAESGEQYF. Written as DNA, the CDR3 is TGTGCCAGCAGCTTCGAAGCGGAATCGGGAGAGCAGTACTTC.

Comments on this clonotype: Compared with germline, one end of the junction differs, possibly owing to a read error. The gene calls are TRBV4-1 and TRBJ1-2, with a weak D call TRBD1 (5 bases). Looked up from germline, CDR1 is MGHRA and CDR2 is YSYEKL. There are 14 residues in the CDR3. The CDR3 region is CASSQDWGGWGFTF. CDR3 DNA: TGCGCCAGCAGCCAAGATTGGGGAGGGTGGGGCTTCACCTTC.